This TCR beta chain was captured in a study of blood T cells in healthy people across ages. This clonotype was recorded a few times. What it recognizes is unknown. They isolated at least 6 million PBMCs from each sample. The length of the CDR3 is 16 residues. The germline V gene encodes CDR1 SGHKS and CDR2 YYEKEE (reference sequence). The V end was cut by 3 bases, the J end by 0 bases, with 13 bases between. Study-level points and caveats: It was not known whether donors were CMV positive (a possible confounder of expanded clonotype changes).

A J-beta primer mix and a sample-barcoded 5' primer were used in a second PCR of about 6 to 12 cycles. A template-switch adaptor that had 12 random nucleotides put a tag on each cDNA molecule. TCRdb re-derived calls from the 5' RACE reads in MiXCR, one entry per CDR3 protein. The sample shows hundreds of thousands of distinct CDR3 sequences, roughly 44% of them seen only once. Sequencing was carried out using blood. The J gene is TRBJ2-1, the V gene TRBV5-5, with a possible D match to TRBD1 (6 bases). The sequence derives from a man between 60 and 75 years old in good health. The CDR3 DNA is TGTGCCAGCAGCTCTTCGGGACACAGCTCCTACAATGAGCAGTTCTTC. Translating it yields CASSSSGHSSYNEQFF.